A selection of T cell receptor beta chains follows, all from one sample in a study of cytomegalovirus exposure and HLA in healthy donors. Clones were read by immunoSEQ multiplex PCR, and TCRdb kept only the in-frame ones, dropping some. The sample carries some 120,000 clones, 81% recorded once. The source material was PBMCs. The receptor set was obtained from a woman aged 40 to 50 in good health and CMV-seronegative. Each CDR3 is given without its conserved first and last residue.

v_gene,len,CDR3aa
TRBV7-6,11,ASSFRVLETQY
TRBV10-3,16,AISDQPTSGGFGGEQY
TRBV2,12,ASRDRTQASEQY
TRBV30,12,AWSTLGQGNGYT
TRBV6-5,10,ASSYPGEGYT
TRBV7-8,12,ASSSQQGNYGYT
TRBV5-6,16,ASSLQGQAGVGNTEAF
TRBV4-2,14,ASSQEGPRANEKLF
TRBV9,12,ASSSQGPNTEAF
TRBV27,11,ASSLGQEGEQY
TRBV5-1,13,ASSLVGQKPSEQY
TRBV5-1,12,ASSLTGGNQPQH
TRBV19,13,ASSIANRGAYGYT
TRBV4-3,16,ASSQQGLAGVSYNEQF
TRBV7-8,13,ASSPRQGNYNEQF
TRBV5-4,11,ASRWPGVTEAF
TRBV5-1,12,ASSQPGTSYEQY
TRBV28,14,ASINGRYVSNQPQH
TRBV5-1,14,ASSGPSGTYQETQY
TRBV2,12,ASRVGGGTDTQY
TRBV15,14,ATSTDRPQNPYEQY
TRBV6-6,13,ASSPIPGSDYEQY
TRBV5-5,13,ASSPFRDSGNTIY
TRBV6-5,11,ASSSDRAVEQY
TRBV7-2,17,ASSLEGQGDEATLRPQY
TRBV28,15,ATHFGTNPYTQETQY
TRBV5-4,12,ASSLGQGFDEQY
TRBV6-5,11,ASRQGLVTEAF
TRBV15,14,ATSRKGHSNTGELF
TRBV11-2,14,ASSLDPRGSSYEQY
TRBV6-4,11,ASRAQGFGELF
TRBV25-1,9,ASKRHNEQF
TRBV5-1,11,ASSLTADYGYT
TRBV27,11,ASRPTGTYEQY
TRBV5-1,14,ASSPQTQRSYNEQF
TRBV19,12,ASTRRERGDEQF
TRBV19,13,ASRPGAGVYNEQF
TRBV18,13,ASSPRGQNTGELF
TRBV5-6,11,ASSYVGTGKAF
TRBV28,13,ASSSGTAMGETQY
TRBV5-1,12,ASSYGGGGTEAF
TRBV6-1,10,ASSARYYEQY
TRBV28,14,ASSEAGKVNTGELF
TRBV28,12,ASSLDRDYQPQH
TRBV5-8,13,ASSFQGGLNTEAF
TRBV30,12,AWSTGSSGNTIY
TRBV11-2,12,ASSLTGAGGEAF
TRBV27,12,ATAGLAGFGELF
TRBV11-2,15,ASSLRVAGSITYEQY
TRBV2,12,ASSARRAGSPLH
TRBV11-2,15,ASSLSSASPSTDTQY
TRBV5-1,12,ASSGGGGMKTQY
TRBV21-1,14,ASSGQLAGVKDEQF
TRBV6-5,11,ASSGGVHNEQF
TRBV7-3,13,ASSSSGGALNEQF
TRBV20-1,9,SGGRSYEQY
TRBV15,13,ATSSGAGGAGELF